These 27 T cell receptor beta chains came from one sample sequenced in a study of CD8+ T cells in alopecia areata. Extracted RNA was reverse transcribed into cDNA, the sequencing template. Assay: immunoSEQ multiplex PCR; the TCRdb copy retains only in-frame clones and omits some. This table holds about 210,000 clones, less than 75% found once. Indicated treatment: oral pan-JAK inhibitor, 5-10 mg twice daily. Sequencing used CD4+ T cells sorted from blood, obtained at week 4, from a patient treated with tofacitinib. The origin of the receptors is a human donor with alopecia areata.

This clone has a single count. CDR3 in amino acids: CASSPPGQGATEQFF. Written as DNA, the CDR3 is TGCGCCAGCAGCCCCCCGGGACAGGGGGCTACTGAGCAGTTCTTC. The chain is built from TRBV5-1 and TRBJ2-1, with 12 bases identical to TRBD1. Trimming removed 4 bases from V and 9 bases from J; junction bases left unmatched: 8. Germline CDR1 reads SGHRS; CDR2 reads YFSETQ. There are 15 residues in the CDR3.

The J gene is TRBJ2-7, the V gene TRBV2; D not resolved. Trimming removed 4 bases from V and 1 base from J, with 5 bases in between. The CDR3 is 12 amino acids. From germline, CDR1 is SNHLY and CDR2 FYNNEI. DNA of the CDR3: TGTGCCAGCAGTGCTGCGTCCTACGAGCAGTACTTC. Protein product: CASSAASYEQYF.

The CDR3 sequence is CASSTGQLGPNEKLFF. CDR3 coding DNA: TGTGCCAGCTCAACAGGCCAACTCGGGCCTAATGAAAAACTGTTTTTT. The V and J genes are TRBV18 and TRBJ1-4; D possibly corresponds to TRBD1 (5 bases). The CDR3 runs to 16 residues. Germline V gene sequence: CDR1 KGHSH, CDR2 LQKENI. V shed 5 bases and J shed 3 bases, with 16 bases lying between them.

This clone was recorded many times. The rearrangement joins TRBV29-1 to TRBJ1-5; TRBD1 is a possible D gene (5 bases). The CDR3 sequence is 13 residues long. Germline lookup yields CDR1 SQVTM and CDR2 ANQGSEA. Between the trimmed V and J ends, which lost 7 bases and 6 bases, there was a span of 16 bases. The CDR3 sequence is CSAQDSVTQPQHF. CDR3 DNA sequence: TGCAGCGCCCAAGACAGTGTAACTCAGCCCCAGCATTTT.

The V call is TRBV11-2, the J call TRBJ2-7; no clear D. The CDR3 loop spans 13 amino acids. Germline V gene sequence: CDR1 SGHAT, CDR2 FQNNGV. Trimming stripped 1 base from V and 5 bases from J, with 9 bases between. The DNA for the CDR3 is TGTGCCAGCAGCTTAGCCACCCGCGACGAGCAGTACTTC. Translation gives CASSLATRDEQYF. Full variable domain (rest looked up from reference TRBV11-2 and TRBJ2-7): EAGVAQSPRYKIIEKRQSVAFWCNPISGHATLYWYQQILGQGPKLLIQFQNNGVVDDSQLPKDRFSAERLKGVDSTLKIQPAKLEDSAVYLCASSLATRDEQYFGPGTRLTVT.

By share, this clone ranks as medium-sized. As DNA, the CDR3 is TGTGCCAGCAGCTTAGATCCCGACAGCGCGAGCATTCAGTACTTC. This gives the protein CASSLDPDSASIQYF. The chain combines TRBV7-2 with TRBJ2-4, with a weak D call TRBD1 (5 bases). Between the trimmed V and J ends, which lost 1 base and 9 bases, there was a span of 16 bases. Germline lookup yields CDR1 SGHTA and CDR2 FQGNSA. The CDR3 loop spans 15 amino acids.

This clone showed up just a few times. The CDR3 here is CASSDHQYGYTF. CDR3 DNA: TGTGCCAGCAGTGACCACCAATATGGCTACACCTTC. The chain is built from TRBV25-1 and TRBJ1-2; D not resolved. V shed 3 bases and J shed 5 bases, with 7 bases lying between them. Per the germline V gene, CDR1 is MGHDK and CDR2 is SYGVNS. This CDR3 is 12 amino acids long.

The CDR3 nucleotides read TGTGCCAGCTCACCATTCGCGTTGAAGCAAGAGACCCAGTACTTC. Translation: CASSPFALKQETQYF. The chain couples TRBV18 to TRBJ2-5; unclear D gene. This CDR3 spans 15 amino acids. V gave up 2 bases and J gave up 2 bases, with 12 bases separating them. Germline V gene data show CDR1 as KGHSH and CDR2 as LQKENI.

The V gene is TRBV4-2, the J gene TRBJ2-1; possibly TRBD2 for D (5 bases). CDR1 and CDR2 (germline): LGHNA, YNFKEQ. Trimming left V 0 bases short and J 8 bases short, with 11 bases between. This CDR3 region has 14 residues. CDR3 DNA: TGTGCCAGCAGCCAAGAGGGAATTAGCGATGAGCAGTTCTTC. This translates into CASSQEGISDEQFF.

This clone was picked up a small number of times. This rearrangement joins TRBV7-2 to TRBJ2-7; D may be TRBD2 (6 bases). The V gene's germline CDR1 is SGHTA and CDR2 FQGNSA. CDR3 length equals 16 residues. V lost 0 bases to trimming and J lost 3 bases, with 15 bases between them. CDR3 sequence: CASSLAVGRGHYEQYF. CDR3 sequence (DNA): TGTGCCAGCAGCTTAGCGGTCGGGCGGGGTCACTACGAGCAGTACTTC.

This clone was found a few times. This sequence joins TRBV29-1 and TRBJ2-1; D is uncertain. This CDR3 comprises 12 residues. Trimming removed 4 bases from V and 13 bases from J, with 17 bases in between. In germline, CDR1 is SQVTM, CDR2 ANQGSEA. CDR3 region: CSVGETIPSQFF. CDR3 sequence (DNA): TGCAGCGTTGGAGAAACGATACCCAGTCAGTTCTTC.

J is TRBJ2-5 and V is TRBV5-1, with D possibly being TRBD2 (5 bases). CDR3 length: 14 amino acids. The germline V gene encodes CDR1 SGHRS and CDR2 YFSETQ. The V and J ends lost 4 bases and 1 base respectively, with 11 bases between them. CDR3 in DNA: TGCGCCAGCAGCGTCGGGGAGCCCCAAGAGACCCAGTACTTC. It encodes CASSVGEPQETQYF.

Comment on this clone: The sample carries other DNA sequences with the same CDR3. This rearrangement joins TRBV15 to TRBJ1-1, with no clear D. The germline V and J ends were trimmed by 0 bases and 1 base, with 3 bases remaining between them. CDR1 and CDR2 (germline): LNHNV, YYDKDF (reference sequence). The CDR3 loop spans 13 amino acids. CDR3 sequence (DNA): TGTGCCACCAGCAGAGAGGGGAACACTGAAGCTTTCTTT. The encoded protein is CATSREGNTEAFF.

The sample holds a few counts of this clone. The chain links TRBV19 to TRBJ2-1, with D unclear. Per germline, CDR1 LNHDA and CDR2 SQIVND (reference sequence). V was trimmed by 8 bases and J by 7 bases, leaving 12 bases between them. The CDR3 is 12 amino acids. CDR3 in amino acids: CASRSPWNEQFF. Written as DNA, the CDR3 is TGTGCCAGTCGGAGCCCATGGAATGAGCAGTTCTTC.

This clone was counted between two and nine times. The chain recombines TRBV29-1 with TRBJ1-2; D is perhaps TRBD1 (5 bases). The CDR3 extends over 14 amino acids. V was clipped by 7 bases and J by 7 bases, with 22 bases between them. CDR1 SQVTM and CDR2 ANQGSEA come from the germline V gene. The CDR3 loop is CSAAGGSGDGGYTF. Written as DNA, the CDR3 is TGCAGCGCCGCGGGGGGATCCGGGGATGGTGGCTACACCTTC.

V gene TRBV30 combines with J gene TRBJ2-5; the D call may be TRBD1 or TRBD2 (5 bases each). Trimming took off 3 bases at V and 4 bases at J, with 12 bases between the two ends. Germline V gene data show CDR1 as GTSNPN and CDR2 as SVGIG (reference sequence). This CDR3 comprises 13 residues. The DNA for the CDR3 is TGTGCCTGGAGCCCCCAGGGACGAGAGACCCAGTACTTC. Protein sequence: CAWSPQGRETQYF.

The rearrangement uses TRBV7-9 and TRBJ2-3; 9 nucleotides line up with TRBD1. After removal of 2 bases from V and 6 bases from J, the junction contained 9 bases not matched to a gene. This CDR3 is 16 amino acids long. The germline gives CDR1 SEHNR, CDR2 FQNEAQ (reference sequence). DNA for the CDR3: TGTGCCAGCAGCTTAACCGGGACAGGGTGGAGGGATACGCAGTATTTT. Translating gives CASSLTGTGWRDTQYF.

This chain connects TRBV9 to TRBJ2-1; D call uncertain. Trimming took off 0 bases at V and 8 bases at J, with 15 bases between the two ends. The germline gives CDR1 SGDLS, CDR2 YYNGEE. The CDR3 contains 15 residues. This chain's CDR3 is CASSVGPRPVDEQFF. The CDR3, as DNA: TGTGCCAGCAGCGTAGGCCCTCGACCGGTGGATGAGCAGTTCTTC.

The chain is built from TRBV4-3 and TRBJ2-7; the D gene is possibly TRBD1 (5 bases). Per germline, CDR1 LGHNA and CDR2 YSLEER. V was clipped by 0 bases and J by 7 bases, with 13 bases between them. The CDR3 extends over 14 amino acids. DNA of the CDR3: TGCGCCAGCAGCCAAGATACAGGCCCAGGGGAGCAGTACTTC. It is translated as CASSQDTGPGEQYF.

A few counts support this clone. This chain links TRBV5-1 with TRBJ1-5; TRBD1 aligns across 8 bases. V was pared by 5 bases and J by 4 bases, with 5 bases of the junction left unmatched. Germline CDR1 and CDR2: SGHRS and YFSETQ. CDR3 length: 14 residues. In DNA form, the CDR3 reads TGCGCCAGCAGAGGGACAGGACCAAATCAGCCCCAGCATTTT. It encodes CASRGTGPNQPQHF. Combining the CDR3 with reference TRBV5-1 and TRBJ1-5 gives the whole variable domain KAGVTQTPRYLIKTRGQQVTLSCSPISGHRSVSWYQQTPGQGLQFLFEYFSETQRNKGNFPGRFSGRQFSNSRSEMNVSTLELGDSALYLCASRGTGPNQPQHFGDGTRLSIL.

This clone was found a few times. This chain uses TRBV7-2 with TRBJ1-2, with D perhaps TRBD1 (5 bases). Germline CDR1 and CDR2: SGHTA and FQGNSA. V was pared by 5 bases and J by 8 bases, with 18 bases between. The CDR3 is made up of 14 amino acids. The CDR3 coding sequence is TGTGCCAGCAGCCCCGGCGGGGGAGGGTTCGGCTACACCTTC. As protein: CASSPGGGGFGYTF. Full variable domain (rest looked up from reference TRBV7-2 and TRBJ1-2): GAGVSQSPSNKVTEKGKDVELRCDPISGHTALYWYRQSLGQGLEFLIYFQGNSAPDKSGLPSDRFSAERTGGSVSTLTIQRTQQEDSAVYLCASSPGGGGFGYTFGSGTRLTVV.

CDR3 DNA: TGTGCCACCAGCAGAGGCTCAGACCCCTACGAGCAGTACTTC. Translating it yields CATSRGSDPYEQYF. The genes are TRBV15 and TRBJ2-7; D unclear. The CDR3 runs 14 residues. Germline CDR1 reads LNHNV; CDR2 reads YYDKDF (reference sequence). The V and J ends lost 1 base and 2 bases respectively, with 9 bases between them.

As DNA, the CDR3 is TGTGCCAGCAGCTTAGCGAACAGGGATGACATTCAGTACTTC. Amino acid sequence: CASSLANRDDIQYF. The V and J genes are TRBV7-2 and TRBJ2-4; the D gene is possibly TRBD1 (6 bases). V dropped 0 bases and J dropped 8 bases, with 11 bases sitting between them. The CDR3 runs to 14 residues. Germline CDR1 and CDR2: SGHTA and FQGNSA.

The chain joins TRBV2 to TRBJ1-1; D perhaps matches TRBD1 (6 bases). The CDR3 runs 11 residues. V gave up 7 bases and J gave up 8 bases, with 11 bases separating them. Per germline, CDR1 SNHLY and CDR2 FYNNEI. CDR3 bases: TGTGCCAGCATTAGGGGGACAGAAGCTTTCTTT. Its protein is CASIRGTEAFF.

The chain joins TRBV30 to TRBJ1-1; unclear D gene. Germline values: CDR1 GTSNPN, CDR2 SVGIG (reference sequence). Between the trimmed V and J ends, which lost 2 bases and 2 bases, there was a span of 3 bases. This CDR3 is 11 amino acids long. DNA for the CDR3: TGTGCCTGGAGTTATAACACTGAAGCTTTCTTT. Its protein product is CAWSYNTEAFF.

This clone came up a few times. The CDR3 is CASSFGGESYEQYF. DNA for the CDR3: TGTGCCAGCAGCTTCGGCGGGGAAAGCTACGAGCAGTACTTC. The V call is TRBV7-9, the J call TRBJ2-7; a weak D match, TRBD2 (6 bases). The V and J ends lost 3 bases and 3 bases respectively, with 12 bases between them. This CDR3 is built from 14 residues. Germline V lookup: CDR1 SEHNR, CDR2 FQNEAQ (reference sequence).

This chain connects TRBV7-6 to TRBJ2-3, with D unclear. Germline V lookup: CDR1 SGHVS, CDR2 FNYEAQ. V was clipped by 1 base and J by 2 bases, with 7 bases between them. This CDR3 has 14 residues. DNA for the CDR3: TGTGCCAGCAGCTTAGGCGGAGACACAGATACGCAGTATTTT. Its translation is CASSLGGDTDTQYF.